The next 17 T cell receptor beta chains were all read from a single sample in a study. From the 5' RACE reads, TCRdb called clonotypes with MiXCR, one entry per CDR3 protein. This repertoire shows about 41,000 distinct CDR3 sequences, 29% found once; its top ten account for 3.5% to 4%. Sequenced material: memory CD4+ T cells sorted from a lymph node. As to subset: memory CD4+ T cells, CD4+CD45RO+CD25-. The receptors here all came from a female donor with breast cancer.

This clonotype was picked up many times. CDR3 bases: TGTGCCAGCAGTCCGACAGGTTACTACGAGCAGTACTTC. Its protein product is CASSPTGYYEQYF. The chain has TRBV12-3 or TRBV12-4 and TRBJ2-7; tentative D call: TRBD1 (6 bases). V lost 5 bases and J lost 3, with 11 bases in between. The CDR3 runs 13 residues.

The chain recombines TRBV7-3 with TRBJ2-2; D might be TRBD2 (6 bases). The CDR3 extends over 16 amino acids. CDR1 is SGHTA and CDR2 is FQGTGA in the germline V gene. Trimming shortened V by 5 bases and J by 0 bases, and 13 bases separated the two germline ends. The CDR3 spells CASSKGRGTNTGELFF. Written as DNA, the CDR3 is TGTGCCAGCAGCAAGGGTCGGGGGACGAACACCGGGGAGCTGTTTTTT.

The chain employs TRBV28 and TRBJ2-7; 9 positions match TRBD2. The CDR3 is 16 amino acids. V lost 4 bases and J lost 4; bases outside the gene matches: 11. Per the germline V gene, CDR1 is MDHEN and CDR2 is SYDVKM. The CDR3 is CASSSPSSGRFYEQYF. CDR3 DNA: TGTGCCAGCAGTTCCCCTTCGAGCGGGAGGTTTTACGAGCAGTACTTC. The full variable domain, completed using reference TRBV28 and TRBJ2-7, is DVKVTQSSRYLVKRTGEKVFLECVQDMDHENMFWYRQDPGLGLRLIYFSYDVKMKEKGDIPEGYSVSREKKERFSLILESASTNQTSMYLCASSSPSSGRFYEQYFGPGTRLTVT.

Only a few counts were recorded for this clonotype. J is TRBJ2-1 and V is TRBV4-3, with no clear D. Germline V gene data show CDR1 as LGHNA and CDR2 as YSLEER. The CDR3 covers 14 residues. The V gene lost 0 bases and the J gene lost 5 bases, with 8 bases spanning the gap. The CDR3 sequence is CASSQDIPNNEQFF. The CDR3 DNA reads TGCGCCAGCAGCCAAGATATACCAAACAATGAGCAGTTCTTC.

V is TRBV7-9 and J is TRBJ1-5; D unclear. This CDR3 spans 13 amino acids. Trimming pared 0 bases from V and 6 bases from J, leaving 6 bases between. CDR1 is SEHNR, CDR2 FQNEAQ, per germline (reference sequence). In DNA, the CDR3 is TGTGCCAGCAGCTTAGCAAAGTCTCAGCCCCAGCATTTT. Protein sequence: CASSLAKSQPQHF.

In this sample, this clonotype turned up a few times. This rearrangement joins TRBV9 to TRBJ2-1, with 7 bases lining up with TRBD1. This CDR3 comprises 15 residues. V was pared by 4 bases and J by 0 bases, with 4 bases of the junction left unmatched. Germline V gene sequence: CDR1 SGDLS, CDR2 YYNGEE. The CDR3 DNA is TGTGCCAGCAGCACGACAGGGAACTCCTACAATGAGCAGTTCTTC. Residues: CASSTTGNSYNEQFF.

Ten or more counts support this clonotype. The CDR3 DNA reads as TGCGCCAGCAGCACACGGGACAGGGGATCAGGGGCTTTCTTT. Translation: CASSTRDRGSGAFF. The J gene is TRBJ1-1, the V gene TRBV5-1; 10 bases match TRBD1. This CDR3 region has 14 residues. Trimming removed 4 bases from V and 11 bases from J; junction bases left unmatched: 11. Per the germline V gene, CDR1 is SGHRS and CDR2 is YFSETQ.

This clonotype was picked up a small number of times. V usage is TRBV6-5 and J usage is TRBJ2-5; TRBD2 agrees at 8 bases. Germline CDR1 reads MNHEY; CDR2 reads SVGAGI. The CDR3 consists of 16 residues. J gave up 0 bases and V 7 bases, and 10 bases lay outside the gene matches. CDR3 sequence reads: CASKAAGVRDQETQYF. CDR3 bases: TGTGCCAGCAAGGCAGCGGGAGTGAGGGACCAAGAGACCCAGTACTTC.

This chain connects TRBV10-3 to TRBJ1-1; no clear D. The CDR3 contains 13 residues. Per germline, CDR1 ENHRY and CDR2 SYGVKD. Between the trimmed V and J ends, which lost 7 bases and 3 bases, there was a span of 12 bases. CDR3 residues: CAITDEPYTEAFF. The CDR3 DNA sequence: TGTGCCATCACCGATGAACCTTACACTGAAGCTTTCTTT.

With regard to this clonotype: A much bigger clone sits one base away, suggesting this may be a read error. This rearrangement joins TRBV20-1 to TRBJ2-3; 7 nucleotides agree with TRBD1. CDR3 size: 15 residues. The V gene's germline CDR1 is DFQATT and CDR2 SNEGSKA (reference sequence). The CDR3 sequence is CSTRRQGWGTDTQYF. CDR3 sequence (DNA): TGCAGTACTAGAAGACAGGGCTGGGGCACAGATACGCAGTATTTT.

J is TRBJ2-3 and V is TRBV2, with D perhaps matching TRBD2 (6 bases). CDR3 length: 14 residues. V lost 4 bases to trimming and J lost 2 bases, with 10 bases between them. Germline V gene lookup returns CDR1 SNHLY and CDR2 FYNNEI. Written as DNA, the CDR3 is TGTGCCAGCAGTGTAGCGGAGATCACAGATACGCAGTATTTT. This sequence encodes CASSVAEITDTQYF.

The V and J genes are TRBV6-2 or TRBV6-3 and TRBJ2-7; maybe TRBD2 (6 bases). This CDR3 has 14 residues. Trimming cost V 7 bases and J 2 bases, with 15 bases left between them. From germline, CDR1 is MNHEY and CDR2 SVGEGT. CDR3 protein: CASNGFERAYEQYF. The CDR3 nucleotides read TGTGCCAGCAATGGTTTTGAGCGGGCCTACGAGCAGTACTTC.

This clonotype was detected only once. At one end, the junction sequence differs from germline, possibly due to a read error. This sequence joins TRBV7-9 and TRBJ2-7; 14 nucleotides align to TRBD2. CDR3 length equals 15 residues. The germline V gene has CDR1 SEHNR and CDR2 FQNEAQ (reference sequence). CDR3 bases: TGTGCCGGCAGCCCCCCGGGACTAGCGGGAGTCGAGCAGTACTTC. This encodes CAGSPPGLAGVEQYF.

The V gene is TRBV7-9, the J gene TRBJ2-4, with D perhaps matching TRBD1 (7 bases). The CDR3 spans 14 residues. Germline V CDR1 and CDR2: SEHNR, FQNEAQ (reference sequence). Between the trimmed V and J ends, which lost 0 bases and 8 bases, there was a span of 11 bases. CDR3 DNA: TGTGCCAGCAGCTTAGCGGAGGGGGCGGACATTCAGTACTTC. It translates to CASSLAEGADIQYF.

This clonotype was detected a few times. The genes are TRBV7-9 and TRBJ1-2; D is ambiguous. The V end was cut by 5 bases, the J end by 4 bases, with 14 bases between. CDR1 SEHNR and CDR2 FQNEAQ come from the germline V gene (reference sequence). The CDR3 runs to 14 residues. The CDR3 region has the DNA TGTGCCAGCAGCCCAACCGACATGCCCTATGGCTACACCTTC. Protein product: CASSPTDMPYGYTF. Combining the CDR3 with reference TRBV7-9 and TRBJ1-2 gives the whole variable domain DTGVSQNPRHKITKRGQNVTFRCDPISEHNRLYWYRQTLGQGPEFLTYFQNEAQLEKSRLLSDRFSAERPKGSFSTLEIQRTEQGDSAMYLCASSPTDMPYGYTFGSGTRLTVV.

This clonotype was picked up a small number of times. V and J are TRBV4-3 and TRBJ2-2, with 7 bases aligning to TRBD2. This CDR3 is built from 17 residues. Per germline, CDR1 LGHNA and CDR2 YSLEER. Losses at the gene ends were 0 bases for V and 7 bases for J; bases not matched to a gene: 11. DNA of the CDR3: TGCGCCAGCAGCCAAGATCTGGGACGGGAGGTCGGCGGGGAGCTGTTTTTT. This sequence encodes CASSQDLGREVGGELFF.

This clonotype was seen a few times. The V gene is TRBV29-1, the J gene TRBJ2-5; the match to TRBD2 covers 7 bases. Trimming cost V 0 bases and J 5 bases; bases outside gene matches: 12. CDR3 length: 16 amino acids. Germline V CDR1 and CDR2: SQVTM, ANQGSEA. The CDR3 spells CSVEDPPLGGMETQYF. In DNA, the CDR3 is TGCAGCGTTGAAGACCCTCCCCTGGGGGGGATGGAGACCCAGTACTTC.